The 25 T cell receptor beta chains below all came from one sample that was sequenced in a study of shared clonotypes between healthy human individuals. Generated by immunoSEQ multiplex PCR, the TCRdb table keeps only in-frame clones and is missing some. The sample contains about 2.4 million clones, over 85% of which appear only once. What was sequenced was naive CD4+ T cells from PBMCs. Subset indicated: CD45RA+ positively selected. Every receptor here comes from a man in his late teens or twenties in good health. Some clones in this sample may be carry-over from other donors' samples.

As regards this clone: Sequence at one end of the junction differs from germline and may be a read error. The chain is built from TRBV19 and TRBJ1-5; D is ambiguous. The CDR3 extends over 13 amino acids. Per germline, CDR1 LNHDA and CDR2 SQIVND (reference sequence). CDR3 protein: CASKTRANEPQHF. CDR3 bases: TGTGCCAGTAAGACACGGGCCAATGAGCCCCAGCATTTT.

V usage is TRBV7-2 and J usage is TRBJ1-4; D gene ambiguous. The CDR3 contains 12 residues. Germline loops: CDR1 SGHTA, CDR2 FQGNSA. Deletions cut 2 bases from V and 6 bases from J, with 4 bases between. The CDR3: CASSLSDEKLFF. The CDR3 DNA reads TGTGCCAGCAGCTTATCTGATGAAAAACTGTTTTTT.

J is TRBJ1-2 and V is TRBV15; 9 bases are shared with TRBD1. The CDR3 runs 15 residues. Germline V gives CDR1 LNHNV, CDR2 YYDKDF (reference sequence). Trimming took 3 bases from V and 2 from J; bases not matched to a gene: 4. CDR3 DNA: TGTGCCACCAGCAGGGGGACAGGGAACAACTATGGCTACACCTTC. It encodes CATSRGTGNNYGYTF.

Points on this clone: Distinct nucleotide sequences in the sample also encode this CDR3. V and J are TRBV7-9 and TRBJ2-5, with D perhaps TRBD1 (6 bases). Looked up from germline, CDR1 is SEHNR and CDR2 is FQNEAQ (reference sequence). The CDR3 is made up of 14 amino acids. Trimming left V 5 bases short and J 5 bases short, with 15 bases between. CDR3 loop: CASSPDRSGETQYF. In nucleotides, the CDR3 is TGTGCCAGCAGCCCCGACAGGAGCGGCGAGACCCAGTACTTC.

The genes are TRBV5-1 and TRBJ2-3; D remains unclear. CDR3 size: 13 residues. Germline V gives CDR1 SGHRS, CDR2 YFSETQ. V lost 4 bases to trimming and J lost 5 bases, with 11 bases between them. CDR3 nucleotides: TGCGCCAGCAGCCTTAGCTTCGGAGATACGCAGTATTTT. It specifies CASSLSFGDTQYF.

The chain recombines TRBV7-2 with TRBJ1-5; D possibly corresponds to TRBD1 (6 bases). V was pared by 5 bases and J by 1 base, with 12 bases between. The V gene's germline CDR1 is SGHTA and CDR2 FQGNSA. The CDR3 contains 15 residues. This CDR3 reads CASSRGGQSNQPQHF. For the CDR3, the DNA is TGTGCCAGCAGCCGAGGGGGTCAAAGCAATCAGCCCCAGCATTTT.

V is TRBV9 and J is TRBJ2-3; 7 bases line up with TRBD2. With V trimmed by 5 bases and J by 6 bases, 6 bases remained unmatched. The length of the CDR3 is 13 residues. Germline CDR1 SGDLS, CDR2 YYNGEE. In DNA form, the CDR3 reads TGTGCCAGCAGTGCCGCGGGAGCGGATACGCAGTATTTT. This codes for CASSAAGADTQYF.

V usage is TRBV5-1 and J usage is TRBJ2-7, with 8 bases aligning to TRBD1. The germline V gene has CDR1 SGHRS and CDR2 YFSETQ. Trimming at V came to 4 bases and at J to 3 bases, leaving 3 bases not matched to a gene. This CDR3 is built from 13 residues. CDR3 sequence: CASSITGGYEQYF. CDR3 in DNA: TGCGCCAGCAGCATCACAGGGGGCTACGAGCAGTACTTC. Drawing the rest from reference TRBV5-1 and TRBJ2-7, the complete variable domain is KAGVTQTPRYLIKTRGQQVTLSCSPISGHRSVSWYQQTPGQGLQFLFEYFSETQRNKGNFPGRFSGRQFSNSRSEMNVSTLELGDSALYLCASSITGGYEQYFGPGTRLTVT.

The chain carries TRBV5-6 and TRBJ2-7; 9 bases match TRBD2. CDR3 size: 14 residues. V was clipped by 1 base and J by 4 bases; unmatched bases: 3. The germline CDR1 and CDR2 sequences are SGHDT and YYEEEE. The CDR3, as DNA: TGTGCCAGCAGCTTGTTAGCGGGGGTTTACGAGCAGTACTTC. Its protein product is CASSLLAGVYEQYF.

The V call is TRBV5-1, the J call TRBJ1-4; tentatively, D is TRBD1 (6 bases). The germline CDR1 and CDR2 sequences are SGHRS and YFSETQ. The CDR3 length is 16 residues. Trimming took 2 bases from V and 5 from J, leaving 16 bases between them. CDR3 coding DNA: TGCGCCAGCAGCTTAGGACAGCATAGCGACAATGAAAAACTGTTTTTT. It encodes CASSLGQHSDNEKLFF.

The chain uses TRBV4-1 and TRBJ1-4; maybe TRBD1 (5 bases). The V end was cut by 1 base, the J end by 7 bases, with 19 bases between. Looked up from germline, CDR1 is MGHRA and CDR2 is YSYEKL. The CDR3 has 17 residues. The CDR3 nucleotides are TGCGCCAGCAGCCAAGTCTGGGGTGGCAGGGAGGGTGAAAAACTGTTTTTT. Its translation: CASSQVWGGREGEKLFF.

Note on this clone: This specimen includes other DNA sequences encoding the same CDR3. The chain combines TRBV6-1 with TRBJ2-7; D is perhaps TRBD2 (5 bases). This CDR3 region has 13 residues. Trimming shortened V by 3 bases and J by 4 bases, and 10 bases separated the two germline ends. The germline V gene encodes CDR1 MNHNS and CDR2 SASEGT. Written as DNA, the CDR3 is TGTGCCAGCAGTGATGAGGGAAGGTACGAGCAGTACTTC. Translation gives CASSDEGRYEQYF.

As DNA, the CDR3 is TGTGCCAGCAGTCCCAGCGGGGGACAGGTTCATAGCAATCAGCCCCAGCATTTT. Protein: CASSPSGGQVHSNQPQHF. V is TRBV2 and J is TRBJ1-5, with 8 bases identical to TRBD1. V was clipped by 5 bases and J by 0 bases; unmatched bases: 12. Germline CDR1 is SNHLY and CDR2 is FYNNEI. The CDR3 has 18 residues.

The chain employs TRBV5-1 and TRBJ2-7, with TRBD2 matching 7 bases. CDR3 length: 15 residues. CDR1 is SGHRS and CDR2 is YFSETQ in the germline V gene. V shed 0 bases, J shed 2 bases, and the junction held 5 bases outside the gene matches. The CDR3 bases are TGCGCCAGCAGCTTGGATAGCCTAGCGGCCTACGAGCAGTACTTC. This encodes CASSLDSLAAYEQYF.

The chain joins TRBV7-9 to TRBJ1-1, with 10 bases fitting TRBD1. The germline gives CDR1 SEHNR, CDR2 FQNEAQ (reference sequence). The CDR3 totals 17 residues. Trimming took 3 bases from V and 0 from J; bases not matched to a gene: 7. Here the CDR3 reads CASSFSRDRGLNTEAFF. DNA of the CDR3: TGTGCCAGCAGCTTCTCCCGGGACAGGGGCCTGAACACTGAAGCTTTCTTT.

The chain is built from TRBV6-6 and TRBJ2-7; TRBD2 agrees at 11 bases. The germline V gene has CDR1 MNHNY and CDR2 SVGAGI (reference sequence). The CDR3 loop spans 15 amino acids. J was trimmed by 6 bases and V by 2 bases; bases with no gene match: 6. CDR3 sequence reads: CASSYPLGTSGEQYF. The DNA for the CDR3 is TGTGCCAGCAGTTACCCGCTAGGGACTAGCGGCGAGCAGTACTTC.

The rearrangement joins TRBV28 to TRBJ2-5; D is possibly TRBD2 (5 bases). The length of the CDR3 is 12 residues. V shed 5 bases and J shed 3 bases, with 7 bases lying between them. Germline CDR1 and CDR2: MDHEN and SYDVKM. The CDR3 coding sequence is TGTGCCAGCAGTAAGGAGGAAGAGACCCAGTACTTC. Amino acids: CASSKEEETQYF.

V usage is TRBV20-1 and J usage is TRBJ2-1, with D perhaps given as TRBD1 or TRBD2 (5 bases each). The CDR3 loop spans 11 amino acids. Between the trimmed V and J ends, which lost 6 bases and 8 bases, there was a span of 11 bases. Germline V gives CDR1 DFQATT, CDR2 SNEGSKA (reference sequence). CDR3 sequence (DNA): TGCAGTGCCCCTCGGGGCGATGAGCAGTTCTTC. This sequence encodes CSAPRGDEQFF.

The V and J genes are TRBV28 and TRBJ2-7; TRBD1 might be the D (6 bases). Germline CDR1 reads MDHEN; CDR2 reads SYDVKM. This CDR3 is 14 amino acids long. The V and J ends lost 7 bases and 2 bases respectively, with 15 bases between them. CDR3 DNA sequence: TGTGCCAGCAATCGGGACAACGCTCCCTACGAGCAGTACTTC. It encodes CASNRDNAPYEQYF.

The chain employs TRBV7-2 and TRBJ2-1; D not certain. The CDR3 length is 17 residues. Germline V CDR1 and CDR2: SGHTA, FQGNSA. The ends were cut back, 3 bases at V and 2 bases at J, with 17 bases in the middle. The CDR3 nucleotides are TGTGCCAGCAGCTTCTCTGTCGACTTTGGGGCCTACAATGAGCAGTTCTTC. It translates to CASSFSVDFGAYNEQFF. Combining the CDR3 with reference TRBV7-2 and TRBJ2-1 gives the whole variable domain GAGVSQSPSNKVTEKGKDVELRCDPISGHTALYWYRQSLGQGLEFLIYFQGNSAPDKSGLPSDRFSAERTGGSVSTLTIQRTQQEDSAVYLCASSFSVDFGAYNEQFFGPGTRLTVL.

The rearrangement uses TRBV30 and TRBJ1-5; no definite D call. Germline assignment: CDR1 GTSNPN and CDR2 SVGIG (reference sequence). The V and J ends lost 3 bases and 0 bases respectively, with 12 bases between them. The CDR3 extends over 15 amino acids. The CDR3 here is CAWRGMGVSNQPQHF. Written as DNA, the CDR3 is TGTGCCTGGAGGGGGATGGGCGTTAGCAATCAGCCCCAGCATTTT.

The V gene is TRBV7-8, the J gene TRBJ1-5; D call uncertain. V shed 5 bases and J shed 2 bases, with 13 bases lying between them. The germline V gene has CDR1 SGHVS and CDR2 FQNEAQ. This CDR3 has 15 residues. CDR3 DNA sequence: TGTGCCAGCAGCCCCGCGAGTGGAGGCAATCAGCCCCAGCATTTT. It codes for CASSPASGGNQPQHF.

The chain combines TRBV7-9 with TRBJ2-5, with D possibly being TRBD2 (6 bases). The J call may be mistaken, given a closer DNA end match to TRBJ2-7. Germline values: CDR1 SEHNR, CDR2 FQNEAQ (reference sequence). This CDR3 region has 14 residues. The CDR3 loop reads CASSTLWGAYEQYF. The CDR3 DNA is TGTGCCAGCAGCACCCTGTGGGGGGCCTACGAGCAGTACTTC.

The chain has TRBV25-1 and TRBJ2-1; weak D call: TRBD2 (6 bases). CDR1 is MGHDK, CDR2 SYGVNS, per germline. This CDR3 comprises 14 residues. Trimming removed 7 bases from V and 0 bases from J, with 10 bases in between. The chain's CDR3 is CASTPAGSYNEQFF. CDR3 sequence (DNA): TGTGCCAGCACCCCAGCGGGCTCCTACAATGAGCAGTTCTTC.

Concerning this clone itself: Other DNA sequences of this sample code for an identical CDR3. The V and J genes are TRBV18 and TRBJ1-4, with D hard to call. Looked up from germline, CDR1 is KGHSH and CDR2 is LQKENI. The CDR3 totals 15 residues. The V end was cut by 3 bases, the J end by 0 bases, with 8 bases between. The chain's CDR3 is CASSPQQATNEKLFF. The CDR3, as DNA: TGTGCCAGCTCACCCCAACAAGCAACTAATGAAAAACTGTTTTTT.